Presented here are 15 T cell receptor beta chains from one specimen sequenced in a study of cytomegalovirus exposure and HLA in healthy donors. A multiplex PCR was run with 60 Vbeta primers and 13 Jbeta primers. TCRdb's table, derived via immunoSEQ multiplex PCR, lists solely in-frame clones and lacks some. The profile shows 110,000 or so clones, about 8% of them singletons. The sample comprised PBMCs. The receptor source for this set is a woman aged 40 to 49 in good health and CMV-seropositive.

The chain employs TRBV23-1 and TRBJ1-1; a weak D match, TRBD1 (5 bases). TRBV23-1 is an ORF, and what it does is uncertain. The CDR3 has 16 amino acids. Trimming cost V 3 bases and J 1 base, with 15 bases left between them. The CDR3 DNA sequence: TGCGCCAGCAGTCAGGCTAAACAGGACCGGAACACTGAAGCTTTCTTT. Residues: CASSQAKQDRNTEAFF.

There are a few counts of this clone. The chain has TRBV11-1 and TRBJ2-1; 8 bases are a match to TRBD2. Per germline, CDR1 SGHAT and CDR2 FQDESV (reference sequence). With 3 bases clipped from V and 9 bases from J, the junction kept 4 bases outside the gene matches. The CDR3 has 13 residues. As DNA, the CDR3 is TGTGCCAGCAGCTTCGGGGGGGGTCTTGAGCAGTTCTTC. It yields the protein CASSFGGGLEQFF.

The chain combines TRBV6-1 with TRBJ2-3, with 15 bases matching TRBD2. Trimming took 7 bases from V and 4 from J; bases not matched to a gene: 3. Germline lookup yields CDR1 MNHNS and CDR2 SASEGT. The CDR3 runs to 15 residues. The CDR3 loop is CASTRTSGGADTQYF. In DNA form, the CDR3 reads TGTGCCAGCACCAGGACTAGCGGGGGGGCAGATACGCAGTATTTT.

The rearrangement uses TRBV5-1 and TRBJ2-5; D possibly corresponds to TRBD1 (8 bases). Germline CDR1 is SGHRS and CDR2 is YFSETQ. The CDR3 contains 14 residues. Trimming removed 2 bases at V and 2 bases at J, with 10 bases between. This CDR3 reads CASSLQGGQETQYF. The CDR3 DNA reads as TGCGCCAGCAGCTTACAGGGGGGGCAAGAGACCCAGTACTTC.

Only a few counts were recorded for this clone. This sequence joins TRBV7-2 and TRBJ2-7; a weak D match, TRBD1 (5 bases). V was pared by 3 bases and J by 4 bases, with 13 bases between. The CDR3 loop spans 14 amino acids. Germline V gene lookup returns CDR1 SGHTA and CDR2 FQGNSA. The CDR3 here is CASSFGQGWYEQYF. In DNA, the CDR3 is TGTGCCAGCAGCTTCGGGCAGGGCTGGTACGAGCAGTACTTC.

V and J are TRBV27 and TRBJ2-5, with a possible D match to TRBD1 (6 bases). The J call may be wrong; the DNA end is better matched by TRBJ2-7. Germline assignment: CDR1 MNHEY and CDR2 SMNVEV (reference sequence). The CDR3 totals 16 residues. The CDR3 DNA reads TGTGCCAGCAGTTCCGCCCCCACCGGGCAGGGGTACGAGCAGTACTTC. Amino acids: CASSSAPTGQGYEQYF.

This clone was seen a handful of times. The V gene is TRBV7-9, the J gene TRBJ2-7; D may be TRBD1 (8 bases). V shed 4 bases and J shed 4 bases, with 17 bases lying between them. In germline, CDR1 is SEHNR, CDR2 FQNEAQ (reference sequence). This CDR3 region has 15 residues. CDR3 sequence: CASSSWAQGGYEQYF. CDR3 DNA sequence: TGTGCCAGCAGCTCCTGGGCACAGGGGGGGTACGAGCAGTACTTC.

This clone occurred a few times. The chain recombines TRBV2 with TRBJ2-3; 16 nucleotides match TRBD2. V gave up 11 bases and J gave up 6 bases; unmatched junction bases: 8. Germline V lookup: CDR1 SNHLY, CDR2 FYNNEI. The CDR3 spans 15 residues. Here the CDR3 reads CAGGTSGGVEDTQYF. CDR3 DNA: TGTGCCGGAGGGACTAGCGGGGGGGTGGAGGATACGCAGTATTTT.

This clone occurred a few times. The chain uses TRBV5-1 and TRBJ2-2; TRBD2 might be the D (5 bases). The germline V gene has CDR1 SGHRS and CDR2 YFSETQ. V lost 4 bases and J lost 3, with 10 bases in between. There are 14 residues in the CDR3. CDR3 in amino acids: CASSPFGDTGELFF. The CDR3 bases are TGCGCCAGCAGCCCCTTCGGGGACACCGGGGAGCTGTTTTTT.

The chain combines TRBV4-1 with TRBJ1-2; 10 bases line up with TRBD1. Trimming at V came to 1 base and at J to 4 bases, leaving 3 bases not matched to a gene. The germline V gene encodes CDR1 MGHRA and CDR2 YSYEKL. The CDR3 is 15 residues long. The CDR3 nucleotides read TGCGCCAGCAGCCAAGTGACAGGGGGCCGCTATGGCTACACCTTC. It translates to CASSQVTGGRYGYTF.

The table lists this clone with a few counts. The rearrangement joins TRBV21-1 to TRBJ1-1. TRBV21-1 counts as a pseudogene. The length of the CDR3 is 12 residues. The CDR3 sequence is CASSKGGLEAFF. CDR3 in DNA: TGTGCCAGCAGCAAGGGGGGGCTTGAAGCTTTCTTT.

This chain links TRBV25-1 with TRBJ2-7, with TRBD1 identical over 9 bases. With 3 bases clipped from V and 5 bases from J, the junction kept 8 bases outside the gene matches. Germline-derived CDR1 and CDR2 are MGHDK and SYGVNS. The CDR3 sequence is 15 residues long. The CDR3 is CASSDSGQGFHEQYF. The DNA of the CDR3 is TGTGCCAGCAGTGACTCGGGACAGGGCTTTCACGAGCAGTACTTC.

V usage is TRBV11-2 and J usage is TRBJ1-5; TRBD1 matches at 7 bases. In germline, CDR1 is SGHAT, CDR2 FQNNGV. With 4 bases clipped from V and 7 bases from J, the junction kept 10 bases outside the gene matches. This CDR3 spans 15 amino acids. The CDR3 DNA is TGTGCCAGCAGCTCAGACAGGGTAAGGGGCCAGCCCCAGCATTTT. This gives the protein CASSSDRVRGQPQHF.

This clone was counted between two and nine times. Additional DNA sequences in this sample encode the identical CDR3. This sequence joins TRBV7-7 and TRBJ2-2, with 7 bases matching TRBD1. Germline values: CDR1 SSHAT, CDR2 FNYEAQ (reference sequence). V trimming: 4 bases; J trimming: 3 bases; junction bases outside the gene matches: 8. This CDR3 has 16 residues. The CDR3 coding sequence is TGTGCCAGCAGCTCTTGGATAGGGGGCGACACCGGGGAGCTGTTTTTT. This gives the protein CASSSWIGGDTGELFF. The variable domain in full, completed from reference TRBV7-7 and TRBJ2-2, reads GAGVSQSPRYKVTKRGQDVTLRCDPISSHATLYWYQQALGQGPEFLTYFNYEAQPDKSGLPSDRFSAERPEGSISTLTIQRTEQRDSAMYRCASSSWIGGDTGELFFGEGSRLTVL.

V usage is TRBV7-6 and J usage is TRBJ2-3; 13 bases line up with TRBD2. J gave up 1 base and V 5 bases, and 9 bases lay outside the gene matches. The CDR3 covers 18 residues. The germline CDR1 and CDR2 sequences are SGHVS and FNYEAQ. The CDR3 nucleotides are TGTGCCAGCAGCCGTGGGACTAGCGGGGTGTGGGGCACAGATACGCAGTATTTT. Amino acids: CASSRGTSGVWGTDTQYF. The whole variable domain, remainder taken from reference TRBV7-6 and TRBJ2-3, is GAGVSQSPRYKVTKRGQDVALRCDPISGHVSLYWYRQALGQGPEFLTYFNYEAQQDKSGLPNDRFSAERPEGSISTLTIQRTEQRDSAMYRCASSRGTSGVWGTDTQYFGPGTRLTVL.